This TCR beta chain was sequenced for a study of siplizumab effects on memory and regulatory T cells. The CDR3 is 13 residues long. Germline V gene lookup returns CDR1 SGHRS and CDR2 YFSETQ. Trimming left V 4 bases short and J 0 bases short, with 7 bases between. Here immunoSEQ multiplex PCR was the method, and the copy in TCRdb shows in-frame clones only, minus some. The table includes about 120,000 clones, 90% to 95% detected once. Study outcomes and limitations: It was never confirmed that proliferating Tregs from siplizumab cultures were suppressive. Naive T cells seemed more diverse than memory cells; they also seemed major alloresponse contributors. Solely a minor proportion of alloreactive clones could be assigned to unstimulated subsets.

A remark on this clone: Its antigen remains unknown.

Sequenced material: non-Treg CD4+ T cells sorted from blood. This TCR was recovered from a human donor in good health. The chain has TRBV5-1 and TRBJ1-2; no reliable D call. CDR3 sequence (DNA): TGCGCCAGCAGCGGCGGAGCTAACTATGGCTACACCTTC. It specifies CASSGGANYGYTF.